This TCR beta chain derives from a study of blood T cell repertoires in COVID-19. Study background: The United States, Italy and Spain provided the acute and convalescent COVID-19 samples. T cells, B-cell-depleted T cells, or PBMCs supplied cDNA or gDNA.

Only in-frame clones appear in the TCRdb table, and some are missing; sequencing was by immunoSEQ multiplex PCR. The sample lists about 210,000 clones, 82% seen once, with less than 9.5% in the top ten. The ends lost 0 bases at V and 8 bases at J; junction bases unmatched: 9. Looked up from germline, CDR1 is SGHAT and CDR2 is FQNNGV. This CDR3 has 15 residues. Patients at the Seattle site were enrolled during active infection and followed longitudinally. The chain links TRBV11-2 to TRBJ1-2; 7 nucleotides agree with TRBD1. The specimen was peripheral blood. This clonotype was sampled from an older woman with COVID-19, enrolled during active disease. The CDR3: CASSLDLTGSAGYTF. The CDR3 DNA follows: TGTGCCAGCAGCTTAGATCTGACAGGGTCGGCCGGCTACACCTTC.